This is a list of T cell receptor beta chains from one sample in a study of cytomegalovirus exposure and HLA in healthy donors. Produced via immunoSEQ multiplex PCR; TCRdb's table is partial and in-frame only. The data hold some 150,000 clones, with 71% observed a single time. The sample taken for sequencing was PBMCs. Receptor source: a woman in her twenties or thirties in good health and CMV-seronegative. The CDR3 runs from the conserved cysteine through the conserved F or W. A D gene is named only where the DNA matches it firmly. Size is stated for part of the rows, as once, few or many counts, or as a class when the clone is expanded.

clone_size | j_call | d_call | v_call | cdr3_aa | cdr3_nt
- | TRBJ1-2 | TRBD1 | TRBV28 | CASNPGGLYGYTF | TGTGCCAGCAACCCAGGGGGGCTCTATGGCTACACCTTC
few | TRBJ2-5 | TRBD1 | TRBV7-2 | CASSFGDRERSQYF | TGTGCCAGCAGCTTTGGGGACAGGGAAAGGTCCCAGTACTTC
- | TRBJ2-7 | - | TRBV18 | CASSPHDSYEQYF | TGTGCCAGCTCACCTCATGACAGTTACGAGCAGTACTTC
- | TRBJ2-4 | - | TRBV7-2 | CASSLWSRANIQYF | TGTGCCAGCAGCTTATGGAGCAGGGCGAACATTCAGTACTTC
- | TRBJ2-5 | TRBD2 | TRBV29-1 | CSEKPMGPQEREKGETQYF | TGCAGCGAAAAGCCCATGGGACCGCAGGAGCGGGAGAAGGGAGAGACCCAGTACTTC
once | TRBJ1-5 | - | TRBV4-2 | CASSQAGENQPQHF | TGTGCCAGCAGCCAAGCAGGGGAAAATCAGCCCCAGCATTTT
few | TRBJ2-5 | - | TRBV28 | CASSLREVGQETQYF | TGTGCCAGCAGTTTAAGGGAGGTTGGCCAAGAGACCCAGTACTTC
- | TRBJ2-7 | TRBD1 | TRBV18 | CASSPNDRGLYEQYF | TGTGCCAGCTCACCTAACGACAGGGGGCTCTACGAGCAGTACTTC
- | TRBJ2-2 | - | TRBV7-8 | CASSPLLAANTGELFF | TGTGCCAGCAGTCCACTTTTAGCGGCGAACACCGGGGAGCTGTTTTTT
- | TRBJ1-5 | - | TRBV7-9 | CASSLSVQPQHF | TGTGCCAGCAGCTTATCGGTACAGCCCCAGCATTTT
- | TRBJ2-3 | - | TRBV10-3 | CAISNYRLDTQYF | TGTGCCATCAGTAACTACAGGTTAGATACGCAGTATTTT
once | TRBJ1-5 | TRBD1 | TRBV7-2 | CASSPDREVQPQHF | TGTGCCAGCAGCCCCGACAGGGAGGTTCAGCCCCAGCATTTT
- | TRBJ2-2 | - | TRBV4-3 | CASSLQGNTGELFF | TGCGCCAGCAGCCTTCAGGGTAACACCGGGGAGCTGTTTTTT
- | TRBJ2-7 | - | TRBV30 | CAWSQTIDEQYF | TGTGCCTGGTCACAGACTATTGACGAGCAGTACTTC
- | TRBJ1-2 | - | TRBV9 | CASSVGGLNYGYTF | TGTGCCAGCAGCGTAGGAGGCCTAAATTATGGCTACACCTTC
- | TRBJ1-5 | - | TRBV6-1 | CASSESANWPQHF | TGTGCCAGCAGTGAGTCCGCTAACTGGCCCCAGCATTTT
few | TRBJ2-7 | - | TRBV30 | CAWNPGTSSYEQYF | TGTGCCTGGAACCCCGGGACATCGTCCTACGAGCAGTACTTC
- | TRBJ1-3 | TRBD1 | TRBV4-2 | CASSQHGQGAGNTIYF | TGTGCCAGCAGCCAACATGGACAGGGGGCTGGAAACACCATATATTTT
- | TRBJ1-1 | - | TRBV19 | CASSMVWRRDTSAFF | TGTGCCAGTAGTATGGTATGGCGTAGGGACACCTCGGCTTTCTTT
few | TRBJ2-1 | - | TRBV19 | CASSIDQGGSYNEQFF | TGTGCCAGTAGTATAGATCAAGGAGGTTCCTACAATGAGCAGTTCTTC
few | TRBJ2-6 | - | TRBV30 | CAWSPGFGANVLTF | TGTGCCTGGAGTCCCGGGTTTGGGGCCAACGTCCTGACTTTC
once | TRBJ1-2 | - | TRBV7-9 | CASSPPDKAGYTF | TGTGCCAGCAGTCCCCCAGACAAGGCTGGCTACACCTTC
- | TRBJ2-2 | - | TRBV9 | CASSSAASLTGELFF | TGTGCCAGCAGCTCAGCAGCTAGCCTCACCGGGGAGCTGTTTTTT
- | TRBJ2-5 | - | TRBV2 | CASSVFGETQYF | TGTGCCAGCAGTGTGTTCGGGGAGACCCAGTACTTC
few | TRBJ1-2 | - | TRBV6-5 | CASSYSGQSYGYTF | TGTGCCAGCAGTTACTCTGGGCAGAGCTATGGCTACACCTTC
few | TRBJ1-4 | TRBD1 | TRBV27 | CASRPQGQPNEKLFF | TGTGCCAGCAGGCCACAGGGACAGCCTAATGAAAAACTGTTTTTT
- | TRBJ1-1 | TRBD1 | TRBV11-1 | CASSLARGQAIFDPEAFF | TGTGCCAGCAGCTTAGCGAGGGGACAGGCCATCTTTGATCCTGAAGCTTTCTTT